This TCR beta chain comes out of a study of blood T cell repertoires in COVID-19. Background on the study: Samples taken during acute and convalescent COVID-19 were collected in the United States, Italy and Spain. PBMCs, B-cell-depleted T cells, or T cells were the source of the cDNA or gDNA that made up the material.

This CDR3 is built from 16 residues. V was pared by 1 base and J by 4 bases, with 7 bases of the junction left unmatched. The germline CDR1 and CDR2 sequences are SGHNT and YYREEE (reference sequence). As handled by the study authors: Researchers report that nucleated cell counts were estimated from reference gene primer amplification. TCRdb's table, derived via immunoSEQ multiplex PCR, lists solely in-frame clones and lacks some. V and J calls and clone size follow that table, whereas D and trimming were derived from the DNA. Of about 40,000 clones detected, about 86% appear once; the ten largest clones hold around a fifth.

This clonotype was sampled from a man aged 50 or older in a cohort sampled during active COVID-19. The V and J genes are TRBV5-4 and TRBJ2-3; 9 bases are shared with TRBD2. The sample was peripheral blood. CDR3 amino acids: CASSLTSGRQADTQYF. In DNA, the CDR3 is TGTGCCAGCAGCTTGACCAGCGGGAGGCAGGCAGATACGCAGTATTTT.